Listed below are T cell receptor beta chains from one sample, sequenced in a study of PD-L1 blockade in urothelial cancer. Generated by immunoSEQ multiplex PCR, the TCRdb table keeps only in-frame clones and is missing some. This sample has 35,000 to 40,000 clones, with around 34% found just once. The sample was tumor tissue, taken before atezolizumab (anti-PD-L1) treatment. The receptors derive from a man aged 55 to 70 with urothelial cancer. CDR3s include the opening cysteine and the closing phenylalanine or tryptophan. The order of the fields is clone size, V gene, CDR3 length, J gene, D gene, CDR3 DNA, CDR3 protein. A D gene is named only where the DNA matches it firmly. Clone size is given for some rows only: seen once, a few or many times, or a class if the clone is expanded.

clone_size: NA; v_call: TRBV10-2; cdr3_length: 15; j_call: TRBJ1-1; d_call: TRBD1; cdr3_nt: TGCGCCAGCAGTGACGGGGACAGGGGGTACCTTAAAGCTTTCTTT; cdr3_aa: CASSDGDRGYLKAFF
clone_size: NA; v_call: TRBV6-8; cdr3_length: 14; j_call: TRBJ2-2; d_call: NA; cdr3_nt: TGTGCCAGCTGGCGACAGCCGAACACCGGGGAGCTGTTTTTT; cdr3_aa: CASWRQPNTGELFF
clone_size: NA; v_call: TRBV28; cdr3_length: 15; j_call: TRBJ2-2; d_call: NA; cdr3_nt: TGTGCCAGCAAACTCTGGGGGGAGGACACCGGGGAGCTGTTTTTT; cdr3_aa: CASKLWGEDTGELFF
clone_size: few; v_call: TRBV11-3; cdr3_length: 14; j_call: TRBJ1-1; d_call: NA; cdr3_nt: TGTGCCAGCAGCTTCACAGGGAGTAACACTGAAGCTTTCTTT; cdr3_aa: CASSFTGSNTEAFF
clone_size: NA; v_call: TRBV19; cdr3_length: 12; j_call: TRBJ2-3; d_call: TRBD2; cdr3_nt: TGTGCCAGTAGTGGGGGGGCAGATACGCAGTATTTT; cdr3_aa: CASSGGADTQYF
clone_size: few; v_call: TRBV12-2; cdr3_length: 17; j_call: TRBJ2-5; d_call: NA; cdr3_nt: TGTGCAAGTCGCCCGGAACAGGGCGTGCAGTCGAGGGAGACCCAGTACTTC; cdr3_aa: CASRPEQGVQSRETQYF
clone_size: NA; v_call: TRBV19; cdr3_length: 15; j_call: TRBJ2-1; d_call: NA; cdr3_nt: TGTGCCAGTAGTGCATCACGGGGAGGATACAATGAGCAGTTCTTC; cdr3_aa: CASSASRGGYNEQFF
clone_size: NA; v_call: TRBV6-8; cdr3_length: 14; j_call: TRBJ1-1; d_call: NA; cdr3_nt: TGTGTCAGCAGTGGGGACGGGGGAAACACTGAAGCTTTCTTT; cdr3_aa: CVSSGDGGNTEAFF
clone_size: NA; v_call: TRBV5-1; cdr3_length: 15; j_call: TRBJ1-3; d_call: NA; cdr3_nt: TGCGCCAGCAGTCTGGGATCGGGACTGGGAAACACCATATATTTT; cdr3_aa: CASSLGSGLGNTIYF
clone_size: NA; v_call: TRBV19; cdr3_length: 13; j_call: TRBJ1-2; d_call: NA; cdr3_nt: TGTGCCAGTCGTGTTGAAGTTGACTATGGCTACACCTTC; cdr3_aa: CASRVEVDYGYTF
clone_size: NA; v_call: TRBV19; cdr3_length: 13; j_call: TRBJ1-2; d_call: NA; cdr3_nt: TGTGCCAGTAGTATCTCTCTGAACTATGGCTACACCTTC; cdr3_aa: CASSISLNYGYTF
clone_size: few; v_call: TRBV6-8; cdr3_length: 17; j_call: TRBJ2-1; d_call: TRBD1; cdr3_nt: TGTGCCAGCAGTTACTCGGCGGGACAGGTAACCTACAATGAGCAGTTCTTC; cdr3_aa: CASSYSAGQVTYNEQFF
clone_size: NA; v_call: TRBV15; cdr3_length: 15; j_call: TRBJ1-2; d_call: NA; cdr3_nt: TGTGCCACCAGCAGAGGAGTAGGGTCGAACTATGGCTACACCTTC; cdr3_aa: CATSRGVGSNYGYTF
clone_size: few; v_call: TRBV28; cdr3_length: 14; j_call: TRBJ1-1; d_call: NA; cdr3_nt: TGTGCCAGCAGTTCTTGGCAGGGTAGGACTGAAGCTTTCTTT; cdr3_aa: CASSSWQGRTEAFF
clone_size: NA; v_call: TRBV10-2; cdr3_length: 14; j_call: TRBJ1-4; d_call: NA; cdr3_nt: TGCGCCAGCAGTGACAGCCAAGGGAATGAAAAACTGTTTTTT; cdr3_aa: CASSDSQGNEKLFF
clone_size: NA; v_call: TRBV5-1; cdr3_length: 16; j_call: TRBJ2-3; d_call: NA; cdr3_nt: TGCGCCAGCAGCTTAGTAGCTCCGGCACTCACAGATACGCAGTATTTT; cdr3_aa: CASSLVAPALTDTQYF
clone_size: NA; v_call: TRBV1; cdr3_length: 15; j_call: TRBJ1-2; d_call: NA; cdr3_nt: TGCGCCAGCAGCCAAGTAAGGCGGGACGGACCCCGCTACACCTTC; cdr3_aa: CASSQVRRDGPRYTF
clone_size: few; v_call: TRBV11-3; cdr3_length: 14; j_call: TRBJ2-7; d_call: NA; cdr3_nt: TGTGCCAGCAGCCACCCGCCTAAGAGCTACGAGCAGTACTTC; cdr3_aa: CASSHPPKSYEQYF
clone_size: few; v_call: TRBV6-8; cdr3_length: 16; j_call: TRBJ2-1; d_call: TRBD1; cdr3_nt: TGTGCCAGCAGTTACGTGGGACAGGGCCAAGGCAATGAGCAGTTCTTC; cdr3_aa: CASSYVGQGQGNEQFF
clone_size: NA; v_call: TRBV6-8; cdr3_length: 14; j_call: TRBJ1-2; d_call: NA; cdr3_nt: TGTGCCAGCGGTTCATGGGGTCATAACTATGGCTACACCTTC; cdr3_aa: CASGSWGHNYGYTF
clone_size: NA; v_call: TRBV29-1; cdr3_length: 12; j_call: TRBJ2-1; d_call: NA; cdr3_nt: TGCAGCGTTGACAGATCCTACAATGAGCAGTTCTTC; cdr3_aa: CSVDRSYNEQFF
clone_size: few; v_call: TRBV29-1; cdr3_length: 13; j_call: TRBJ2-5; d_call: NA; cdr3_nt: TGCAGCGCCGCCGCTAACTTGGGGGAGACCCAGTACTTC; cdr3_aa: CSAAANLGETQYF
clone_size: few; v_call: TRBV11-3; cdr3_length: 17; j_call: TRBJ2-1; d_call: TRBD2; cdr3_nt: TGTGCCAGCAGCTTATCTAAGACTAGCGGGATCTACAATGAGCAGTTCTTC; cdr3_aa: CASSLSKTSGIYNEQFF
clone_size: NA; v_call: TRBV27; cdr3_length: 15; j_call: TRBJ2-7; d_call: NA; cdr3_nt: TGTGCCAGCAGTTTTGGTCAGGGGTATTCCTACGAGCAGTACTTC; cdr3_aa: CASSFGQGYSYEQYF
clone_size: few; v_call: TRBV4-1; cdr3_length: 13; j_call: TRBJ2-7; d_call: TRBD1; cdr3_nt: TGCGCCAGCAGCCTTGGGACAGCCTACGAGCAGTACTTC; cdr3_aa: CASSLGTAYEQYF
clone_size: few; v_call: TRBV5-1; cdr3_length: 16; j_call: TRBJ2-1; d_call: TRBD2; cdr3_nt: TGCGCCAGCAGCGCGGCGACTAGCGGGGGGGTCAATGAGCAGTTCTTC; cdr3_aa: CASSAATSGGVNEQFF
clone_size: few; v_call: TRBV12-5; cdr3_length: 13; j_call: TRBJ1-2; d_call: NA; cdr3_nt: TGTGCCAGCAATAAGGGGCTCGGCTATGGCTACACCTTC; cdr3_aa: CASNKGLGYGYTF
clone_size: many; v_call: TRBV6-8; cdr3_length: 14; j_call: TRBJ2-2; d_call: TRBD1; cdr3_nt: TGTGCCAGCAGGGGACAGGGGGGAACCGGGGAGCTGTTTTTT; cdr3_aa: CASRGQGGTGELFF
clone_size: many; v_call: TRBV7-5; cdr3_length: 14; j_call: TRBJ1-5; d_call: NA; cdr3_nt: TGTGCCAGCAGCTTCTCCAGTAGCAATCAGCCCCAGCATTTT; cdr3_aa: CASSFSSSNQPQHF
clone_size: once; v_call: TRBV6-8; cdr3_length: 15; j_call: TRBJ1-1; d_call: TRBD1; cdr3_nt: TGTGCCAGCACCATGAACCGGGACAGGGCGACTGAAGCTTTCTTT; cdr3_aa: CASTMNRDRATEAFF
clone_size: few; v_call: TRBV6-8; cdr3_length: 12; j_call: TRBJ1-1; d_call: NA; cdr3_nt: TGTGCCAGCAGTTACCGTGGGCAGAAAGCTTTCTTT; cdr3_aa: CASSYRGQKAFF
clone_size: once; v_call: TRBV10-1; cdr3_length: 13; j_call: TRBJ1-2; d_call: TRBD1; cdr3_nt: TGCGCCAGCAGTGAGGGACAGGCGAGAGGCTACACCTTC; cdr3_aa: CASSEGQARGYTF
clone_size: many; v_call: TRBV7-2; cdr3_length: 13; j_call: TRBJ1-1; d_call: NA; cdr3_nt: TGTGCCAGCACCATGACAGGGAACACTGAAGCTTTCTTT; cdr3_aa: CASTMTGNTEAFF
clone_size: few; v_call: TRBV28; cdr3_length: 16; j_call: TRBJ1-5; d_call: NA; cdr3_nt: TGTGCCAGCAGGGCTGTAAGACAGCCTCGCAATCAGCCCCAGCATTTT; cdr3_aa: CASRAVRQPRNQPQHF
clone_size: NA; v_call: TRBV12-1; cdr3_length: 16; j_call: TRBJ2-1; d_call: NA; cdr3_nt: TGTGCCAGCAGCTTTGCTATGCTAGCGGGGGCCGGGGAGCAGTTCTTC; cdr3_aa: CASSFAMLAGAGEQFF
clone_size: NA; v_call: TRBV18; cdr3_length: 13; j_call: TRBJ1-2; d_call: NA; cdr3_nt: TGTGCCAGCTCACCTCATAGGGGTAATGGCTACACCTTC; cdr3_aa: CASSPHRGNGYTF
clone_size: NA; v_call: TRBV19; cdr3_length: 13; j_call: TRBJ2-7; d_call: NA; cdr3_nt: TGTGCCAGTAGTTTTGGCGGATCCTACGAGCAGTACTTC; cdr3_aa: CASSFGGSYEQYF
clone_size: NA; v_call: TRBV18; cdr3_length: 13; j_call: TRBJ2-5; d_call: NA; cdr3_nt: TGTGCCAGCTCGGGGAGCGGCCAAGAGACCCAGTACTTC; cdr3_aa: CASSGSGQETQYF
clone_size: few; v_call: TRBV6-8; cdr3_length: 12; j_call: TRBJ1-5; d_call: NA; cdr3_nt: TGTGCCAGCAGTTACTCGAGGCAGCCCCAGCATTTT; cdr3_aa: CASSYSRQPQHF
clone_size: few; v_call: TRBV5-4; cdr3_length: 15; j_call: TRBJ2-7; d_call: NA; cdr3_nt: TGTGCCAGCAGCTTAAGCCAGGGTAACGCCTACGAGCAGTACTTC; cdr3_aa: CASSLSQGNAYEQYF
clone_size: few; v_call: TRBV28; cdr3_length: 15; j_call: TRBJ2-3; d_call: TRBD1; cdr3_nt: TGTGCCAGCAGTTTATGGACAGGGGAGGCAGATACGCAGTATTTT; cdr3_aa: CASSLWTGEADTQYF
clone_size: NA; v_call: TRBV29-1; cdr3_length: 13; j_call: TRBJ1-4; d_call: NA; cdr3_nt: TGCAGCGTTGGGGGGGCGGCTAATGAAAAACTGTTTTTT; cdr3_aa: CSVGGAANEKLFF
clone_size: NA; v_call: TRBV28; cdr3_length: 16; j_call: TRBJ2-4; d_call: NA; cdr3_nt: TGTGCCAGCAGAAAGGGACGAGGACTAGCCAAAAACATTCAGTACTTC; cdr3_aa: CASRKGRGLAKNIQYF
clone_size: NA; v_call: TRBV30; cdr3_length: 13; j_call: TRBJ1-3; d_call: NA; cdr3_nt: TGTGCCTGGATGTCGAGCTCTGGAAACACCATATATTTT; cdr3_aa: CAWMSSSGNTIYF
clone_size: few; v_call: TRBV12-1; cdr3_length: 15; j_call: TRBJ1-2; d_call: NA; cdr3_nt: TGTGCCAGCAGCTTCGGTCCGGGGCCTAACTATGGCTACACCTTC; cdr3_aa: CASSFGPGPNYGYTF
clone_size: few; v_call: TRBV4-1; cdr3_length: 13; j_call: TRBJ1-2; d_call: NA; cdr3_nt: TGCGCCAGCAGCCAAGCGGCAGGGGATGGCTACACCTTC; cdr3_aa: CASSQAAGDGYTF
clone_size: NA; v_call: TRBV11-3; cdr3_length: 16; j_call: TRBJ1-5; d_call: TRBD1; cdr3_nt: TGTGCCAGCAGCTTGAGACAGGGGGTTTCCAATCAGCCCCAGCATTTT; cdr3_aa: CASSLRQGVSNQPQHF
clone_size: many; v_call: TRBV6-8; cdr3_length: 12; j_call: TRBJ2-1; d_call: NA; cdr3_nt: TGTGCCAGCAGTCCCGGCCACAATGAGCAGTTCTTC; cdr3_aa: CASSPGHNEQFF
clone_size: many; v_call: TRBV11-3; cdr3_length: 14; j_call: TRBJ1-3; d_call: TRBD1; cdr3_nt: TGTGCCAGCAGCTCAGTCCCGGGACAGGGATCCATATATTTT; cdr3_aa: CASSSVPGQGSIYF
clone_size: NA; v_call: TRBV19; cdr3_length: 15; j_call: TRBJ1-2; d_call: TRBD1; cdr3_nt: TGTGCCAGTAGTATGGGACAGGGGGCGCGATATGGCTACACCTTC; cdr3_aa: CASSMGQGARYGYTF
clone_size: NA; v_call: TRBV2; cdr3_length: 14; j_call: TRBJ1-6; d_call: TRBD1; cdr3_nt: TGTGCCAGCAGGGAGACAGGGAGAGTGACACCCCTCCACTTT; cdr3_aa: CASRETGRVTPLHF
clone_size: NA; v_call: TRBV6-8; cdr3_length: 15; j_call: TRBJ1-2; d_call: TRBD1; cdr3_nt: TGTGCCAGCAGCCGCTTTAATTGGGACAGCTATGGCTACACCTTC; cdr3_aa: CASSRFNWDSYGYTF
clone_size: many; v_call: TRBV30; cdr3_length: 15; j_call: TRBJ1-4; d_call: NA; cdr3_nt: TGTGCCTGGAGTGTACTGGAGGGATCTAATGAAAAACTGTTTTTT; cdr3_aa: CAWSVLEGSNEKLFF